These 11 T cell receptor beta chains were all obtained from the same sample, sequenced in a study of shared clonotypes between healthy human individuals (dated by TCRdb to about 2020). The library was built by means of the immunoSEQ multiplex PCR assay. TCRdb limited this immuneACCESS table to in-frame rearrangements with V and J called. A share of clones is missing; checked studies link under half to unresolved V genes, and the rest is unexplained. The sample table contains about 2.4 million clones; only one count was recorded for approximately 94% of them. Around 0.37% of the sample goes to the ten largest clones. Sequenced: naive CD4+ T cells from PBMCs. The sample's cell subset or site, from its label and the paper: CD45RA+ positively selected. The receptor set was obtained from a man younger than 35 in good health. Some clones in this sample may be carry-over from other donors' samples.

In regard to this clone: Other DNA sequences in the sample encode the same CDR3. The gene calls are TRBV28 and TRBJ1-3, with a weak D call TRBD1 (5 bases). The CDR3 loop spans 14 amino acids. Trimming pared 3 bases from V and 1 base from J, leaving 7 bases between. Germline V lookup: CDR1 MDHEN, CDR2 SYDVKM. In DNA form, the CDR3 reads TGTGCCAGCAGTTTGGCAGGGTCTGGAAACACCATATATTTT. Protein sequence: CASSLAGSGNTIYF.

This chain connects TRBV11-2 to TRBJ1-1; D is possibly TRBD1 (6 bases). The CDR3 runs 17 residues. Per the germline V gene, CDR1 is SGHAT and CDR2 is FQNNGV. V lost 5 bases to trimming and J lost 11 bases, with 30 bases between them. CDR3 bases: TGTGCCAGCAGCGCACCCCCGGGACACCGTTTCCCCCACGGGGCTTTCTTT. Its protein product is CASSAPPGHRFPHGAFF.

The chain couples TRBV19 to TRBJ1-1; D perhaps matches TRBD1 (5 bases). The CDR3 loop spans 12 amino acids. The germline V gene encodes CDR1 LNHDA and CDR2 SQIVND (reference sequence). V was shortened by 5 bases and J by 11 bases, with 15 bases between the two germline ends. The DNA of the CDR3 is TGTGCCAGTAGTGGGGCACGACGGGGGGCTTTCTTT. It specifies CASSGARRGAFF.

This clone came up once. V usage is TRBV6-1 and J usage is TRBJ2-2; D is undetermined. This CDR3 contains 11 residues. V was clipped by 5 bases and J by 6 bases, with 4 bases between them. Germline assignment: CDR1 MNHNS and CDR2 SASEGT. In DNA, the CDR3 is TGTGCCAGCAGTCCGTCCGGGGAGCTGTTTTTT. Amino acids: CASSPSGELFF.

The chain joins TRBV27 to TRBJ1-4; 7 nucleotides line up with TRBD1. The ends lost 5 bases at V and 6 bases at J; junction bases unmatched: 3. Germline CDR1 MNHEY, CDR2 SMNVEV (reference sequence). CDR3 size: 13 residues. CDR3: CASSLQGDEKLFF. The CDR3 region has the DNA TGTGCCAGCAGTCTCCAGGGGGATGAAAAACTGTTTTTT.

This rearrangement joins TRBV10-3 to TRBJ1-2; possible D gene TRBD1, 5 bases. The CDR3 covers 17 residues. V lost 0 bases and J 1 base, leaving 15 bases between the germline ends. Germline lookup yields CDR1 ENHRY and CDR2 SYGVKD. For the CDR3, the DNA is TGTGCCATCAGTGAGTCGGGGGGATCTAACCTTAACTATGGCTACACCTTC. The encoded protein is CAISESGGSNLNYGYTF.

The chain employs TRBV6-1 and TRBJ2-1; possibly TRBD1 for D (5 bases). Germline-derived CDR1 and CDR2 are MNHNS and SASEGT. V lost 4 bases and J 10 bases, leaving 11 bases between the germline ends. The CDR3 totals 12 residues. The CDR3 loop reads CASSVLDTEQFF. The DNA of the CDR3 is TGTGCCAGCAGTGTCTTGGACACAGAGCAGTTCTTC.

The V gene is TRBV21-1, the J gene TRBJ2-1; the table's TRBD1 call for D was not verified on the DNA. TRBV21-1 is annotated as a pseudogene. CDR3 length: 14 amino acids. The CDR3 here is CASSLGTANNEQFF. CDR3 nucleotides: TGTGCCAGCAGCCTCGGGACAGCGAACAATGAGCAGTTCTTC.

Turning to this clone: At the DNA level, this CDR3 is encoded by other sequences in the same sample as well. The V and J genes are TRBV5-5 and TRBJ1-1; no clear D. Between the trimmed V and J ends, which lost 4 bases and 1 base, there was a span of 8 bases. This CDR3 is 13 amino acids long. CDR1 SGHKS and CDR2 YYEKEE come from the germline V gene (reference sequence). The CDR3 DNA follows: TGTGCCAGCAGCCTATACAGGAACACTGAAGCTTTCTTT. Translation gives CASSLYRNTEAFF. Drawing the rest from reference TRBV5-5 and TRBJ1-1, the complete variable domain is DAGVTQSPTHLIKTRGQQVTLRCSPISGHKSVSWYQQVLGQGPQFIFQYYEKEERGRGNFPDRFSARQFPNYSSELNVNALLLGDSALYLCASSLYRNTEAFFGQGTRLTVV.

V usage is TRBV7-3 and J usage is TRBJ2-3, with D possibly TRBD2 on 5 matching bases. The CDR3 is 15 amino acids. CDR1 and CDR2 from the germline V gene are SGHTA and FQGTGA. Trimming took 5 bases from V and 6 from J, leaving 18 bases between them. CDR3 protein: CASSLGPGTVDTQYF. The CDR3 DNA reads TGTGCCAGCAGCCTAGGGCCGGGAACGGTGGATACGCAGTATTTT.

V and J are TRBV28 and TRBJ2-7; either TRBD1 or TRBD2 may supply D (6 bases each). This CDR3 contains 12 residues. Germline V lookup: CDR1 MDHEN, CDR2 SYDVKM. V gave up 9 bases and J gave up 2 bases, with 11 bases separating them. The CDR3 region is CASSGAPYEQYF. In nucleotides, the CDR3 is TGTGCCAGTTCGGGGGCCCCCTACGAGCAGTACTTC.